The entry below describes one T cell receptor beta chain. Its antigen is unidentified. The data originate from a study of shared clonotypes between healthy human individuals. The overall study: Researchers assigned three CD4 naive, three CD4 memory, two CD8 naive and one CD8 memory plate to each donor. Overall study results and limits: An anticipated effect of sequencing depth on clonotype sharing among donors was recognized. Among the subsets, naive ones generally showed larger estimated richness than memory ones.

CDR3 size: 16 residues. Germline assignment: CDR1 MNHNY and CDR2 SVGAGI (reference sequence). The ends were cut back, 4 bases at V and 3 bases at J, with 16 bases in the middle. Terminally differentiated effector memory CD45RA+ cells were excluded from the naive CD8 cells, which were CD45RO-negative and positively selected for CCR7. Deep was the level used in running the assay. Profiling relied on immunoSEQ multiplex PCR, and the TCRdb table lists in-frame clones only, not all of them. The table lists about 2 million clones, over 85% of them singletons. Specimen: naive CD8+ T cells sorted from blood. This chain links TRBV6-6 with TRBJ2-1, with D possibly being TRBD1 (6 bases). The TCR sequence derives from a man younger than 35 in good health. CDR3: CASSSWSGESYNEQFF. CDR3 nucleotides: TGTGCCAGCAGTTCGTGGTCAGGGGAAAGCTACAATGAGCAGTTCTTC.